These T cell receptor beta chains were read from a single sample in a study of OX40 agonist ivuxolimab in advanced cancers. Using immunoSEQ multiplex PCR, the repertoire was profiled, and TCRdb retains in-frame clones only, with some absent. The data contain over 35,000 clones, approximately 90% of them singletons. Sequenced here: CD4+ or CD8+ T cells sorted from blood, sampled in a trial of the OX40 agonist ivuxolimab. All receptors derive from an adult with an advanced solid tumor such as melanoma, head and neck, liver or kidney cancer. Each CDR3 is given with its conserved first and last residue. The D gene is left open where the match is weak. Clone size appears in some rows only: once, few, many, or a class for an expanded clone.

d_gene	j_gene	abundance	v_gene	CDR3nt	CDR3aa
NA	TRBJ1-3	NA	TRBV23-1	TGCGCCAGCAGTCAAGCTGGTTCTGGAAACACCATATATTTT	CASSQAGSGNTIYF
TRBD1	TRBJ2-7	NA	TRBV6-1	TGTGCCAGCACCTTCCTAGGACAGGCGTACGAGCAGTACTTC	CASTFLGQAYEQYF
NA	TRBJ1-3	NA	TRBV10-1	TGCGCCAGCAGTGATCCAGGCTCTGGAAACACCATATATTTT	CASSDPGSGNTIYF
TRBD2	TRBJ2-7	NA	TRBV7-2	TGTGCCAGCAGCTTAGGGCTAGCGGGTGGGGGCTACGAGCAGTACTTC	CASSLGLAGGGYEQYF
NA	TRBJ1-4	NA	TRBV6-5	TGTGCCAGCAGTGGTCGTGGGGCAACTAATGAAAAACTGTTTTTT	CASSGRGATNEKLFF
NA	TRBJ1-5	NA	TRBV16	TGTGCCAGCGAGGGGCGGCGGACTAATCAGCCCCAGCATTTT	CASEGRRTNQPQHF
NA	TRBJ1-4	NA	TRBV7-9	TGTGCCAGCAGCTTAGCAGATGGGACAAAGGAACTGTTTTTT	CASSLADGTKELFF
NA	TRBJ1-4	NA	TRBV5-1	TGCGCCAGCAGCTTGGGGACAACTAATGAAAAACTGTTTTTT	CASSLGTTNEKLFF
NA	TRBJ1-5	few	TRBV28	TGTGCCAGCAGGGACAATCAGCCCCAGCATTTT	CASRDNQPQHF
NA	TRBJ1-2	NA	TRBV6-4	TGTGCCAGCAGTTACGGTCGGCACTATGGCTACACCTTC	CASSYGRHYGYTF
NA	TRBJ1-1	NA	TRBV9	TGTGCCAGCAGCGTAGCCGGGAGTGAAGCTTTCTTT	CASSVAGSEAFF
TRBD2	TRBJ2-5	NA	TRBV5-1	TGCGCCAGCAGCTCGACTAGCGGGGGAGGAGAGACCCAGTACTTC	CASSSTSGGGETQYF
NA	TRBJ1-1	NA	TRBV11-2	TGTGCCAGCAGCTTAGTGGCAGGCGCGTTGAACACTGAAGCTTTCTTT	CASSLVAGALNTEAFF
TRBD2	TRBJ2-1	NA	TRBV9	TGTGCCAGCAGCGCTCGGACTAGCGGGGGCCGTAATGAGCAGTTCTTC	CASSARTSGGRNEQFF
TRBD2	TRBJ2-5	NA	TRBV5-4	TGTGCCAGCAGCCCGGGGGGAGCGGAGCAAGAGACCCAGTACTTC	CASSPGGAEQETQYF
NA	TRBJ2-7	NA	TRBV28	TGTGCCAGCAGTTTTTACCCACTGGGGGACGTAAGATCCTACGAGCAGTACTTC	CASSFYPLGDVRSYEQYF
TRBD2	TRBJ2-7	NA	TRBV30	TGTGCCTGGAACAAAGCGGGAGGCACCTCCGACGAGCAGTACTTC	CAWNKAGGTSDEQYF
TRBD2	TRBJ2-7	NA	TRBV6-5	TGTGCCAGCAGTTCGTCAGCGGGGGGGAGCTCCTACGAGCAGTACTTC	CASSSSAGGSSYEQYF
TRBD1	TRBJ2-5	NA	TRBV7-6	TGTGCCAGCAGGCGTACAGGGGGCTCGGGGGAGACCCAGTACTTC	CASRRTGGSGETQYF
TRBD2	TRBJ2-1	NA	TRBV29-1	TGCAGCGTTGAAGCCGACGGGACTAGCGGCTACAATGAGCAGTTCTTC	CSVEADGTSGYNEQFF
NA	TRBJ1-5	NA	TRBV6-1	TGTGCCAGCAGTGAGGGGGGGAGGCAGCCCCAGCATTTT	CASSEGGRQPQHF
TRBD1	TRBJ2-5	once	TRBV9	TGTGCCAGCAGCCCAGGGGGCCTAGTAGAGACCCAGTACTTC	CASSPGGLVETQYF
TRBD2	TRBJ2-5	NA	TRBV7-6	TGTGCCAGCAGCTTAGCGCCGGCTAGCGGTTATCAAGAGACCCAGTACTTC	CASSLAPASGYQETQYF
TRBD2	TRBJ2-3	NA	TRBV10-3	TGTGCCATCAGGAGTAGCGGGGGGGCAAATACGCAGTATTTT	CAIRSSGGANTQYF
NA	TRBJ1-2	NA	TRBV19	TGTGCCAGTAGTACCCCCCGGACAAATCTCAACTATGGCTACACCTTC	CASSTPRTNLNYGYTF
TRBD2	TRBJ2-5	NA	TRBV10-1	TGCGCCAGCAGTGAGGGACTAGAAGAGACCCAGTACTTC	CASSEGLEETQYF
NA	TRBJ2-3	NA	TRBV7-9	TGTGCCAGCAGCTTCGCGTCCGCAGATACGCAGTATTTT	CASSFASADTQYF
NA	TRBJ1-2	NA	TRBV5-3	TGTGCCAGAAGCTTCAAGGGGTTAAGGTATGGCTACACCTTC	CARSFKGLRYGYTF
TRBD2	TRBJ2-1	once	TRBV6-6	TGTGCCAGCAAAGCGGGAGGGATCTACAATGAGCAGTTCTTC	CASKAGGIYNEQFF
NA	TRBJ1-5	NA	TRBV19	TGTGCCAGTAGTATAGTTGGGAGCAATCAGCCCCAGCATTTT	CASSIVGSNQPQHF
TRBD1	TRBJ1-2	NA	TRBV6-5	TGTGCCAGCACCCCTGGGGCAGGGGGCTATGGCTACACCTTC	CASTPGAGGYGYTF
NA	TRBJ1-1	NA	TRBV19	TGTGCCAGTAGCAGGGTTCCAAGGGGCACTGAAGCTTTCTTT	CASSRVPRGTEAFF
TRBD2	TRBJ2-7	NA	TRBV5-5	TGTGCCAGCAGCTTGGCAATGGGTGGACTAGCGGGAACTACGGGGGACTTC	CASSLAMGGLAGTTGDF
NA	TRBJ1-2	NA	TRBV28	TGTGCCAGCAGTTTGAGCCCCTGGGGAACCACCTTC	CASSLSPWGTTF
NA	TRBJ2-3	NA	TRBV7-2	TGTGCCAGCAGCCTCTCCCTGCCCCCCGAGACGCAGTATTTT	CASSLSLPPETQYF
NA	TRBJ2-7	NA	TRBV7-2	TGTGCCAGCAGCTTAGTCGCCGATAGCTCCTACGAGCAGTACTTC	CASSLVADSSYEQYF
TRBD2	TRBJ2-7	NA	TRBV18	TGTGCCAGCGCAAAACTTACTAGCGGGGGGGACGAGCAGTACTTC	CASAKLTSGGDEQYF
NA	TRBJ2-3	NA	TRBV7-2	TGTGCCAGCAGCTTATTTGTGGCAGATACGCAGTATTTT	CASSLFVADTQYF
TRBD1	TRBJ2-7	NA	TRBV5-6	TGTGCCAGCAGCACGGGACAGGGGGCGAGGGAGCAGTACTTC	CASSTGQGAREQYF
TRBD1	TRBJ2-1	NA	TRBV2	TGTGCCAGCAAAAGACAGGGGGCCTACAATGAGCAGTTCTTC	CASKRQGAYNEQFF
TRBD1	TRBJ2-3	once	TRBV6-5	TGTGCCAGCAGTTACTCCGGGACAGGGAAGTCAGATACGCAGTATTTT	CASSYSGTGKSDTQYF
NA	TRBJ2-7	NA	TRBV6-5	TGTGCCAGCAGTTACTCGAGGGGTTACGAGCAGTACTTC	CASSYSRGYEQYF
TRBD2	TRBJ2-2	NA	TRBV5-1	TGCGCCAGCAGCTTTTACGGGACTAGCGGGAGTCGGCGCACCGGGGAGCTGTTTTTT	CASSFYGTSGSRRTGELFF
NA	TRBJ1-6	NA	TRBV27	TGTGCCAGCAGTTCCAGGGAAAATTCACCCCTCCACTTT	CASSSRENSPLHF
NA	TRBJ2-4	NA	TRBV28	TGTGCCAGCAGTTTTCATAACTTAGCCAAAAACATTCAGTACTTC	CASSFHNLAKNIQYF
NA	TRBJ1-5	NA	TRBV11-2	TGTGCCAGCAGCCCTGGACGTCTTTCGCAGCCCCAGCATTTT	CASSPGRLSQPQHF
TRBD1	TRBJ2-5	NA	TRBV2	TGTGCCAGCAGTACTCTGGACAGGGAGGTGACCCAGTACTTC	CASSTLDREVTQYF
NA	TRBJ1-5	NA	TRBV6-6	TGTGCCAGCAGTTCCTTTCGTACCCTTGGGCAGCCCCAGCATTTT	CASSSFRTLGQPQHF
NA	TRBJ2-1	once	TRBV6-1	TGTGCCAGCAGTGAAGCGAGGGGCAGGGGCAATGGCAATGAGCAGTTCTTC	CASSEARGRGNGNEQFF
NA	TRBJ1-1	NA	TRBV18	TGTGCCAGCTCACCGGCGTCTGGACGCGGAGGGGAGAAAGCTTTCTTT	CASSPASGRGGEKAFF
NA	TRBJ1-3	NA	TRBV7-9	TGTGCCAGCAGCTCCGACAGAGACTCTGGAAACACCATATATTTT	CASSSDRDSGNTIYF
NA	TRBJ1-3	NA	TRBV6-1	TGTGCCAGCAGTGAAGGCTCAGGACTGGAGGACACCATATATTTT	CASSEGSGLEDTIYF
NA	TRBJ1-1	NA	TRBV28	TGTGCCAGCAGTTTTAGGGATCACGTCACTGAAGCTTTCTTT	CASSFRDHVTEAFF
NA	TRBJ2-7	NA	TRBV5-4	TGTGCCAGCAGCTTGGTATCATCGGGGAAAGGGGGATACGCCGAGCAGTACTTC	CASSLVSSGKGGYAEQYF
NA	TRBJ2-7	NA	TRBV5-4	TGTGCCAGCAGCTCATACGATGCGGCGCAGCAGTACTTC	CASSSYDAAQQYF
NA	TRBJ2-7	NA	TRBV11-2	TGTGCCAGCAGCTTGTCAGGGGCACCTTACGAGCAGTACTTC	CASSLSGAPYEQYF
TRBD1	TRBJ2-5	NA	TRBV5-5	TGTGCCAGCAGTCCTGTGAACAGGGGGCAAGAGACCCAGTACTTC	CASSPVNRGQETQYF
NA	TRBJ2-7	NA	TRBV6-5	TGTGCCACTTCGGCCGGAAGCTCCTACGAGCAGTACTTC	CATSAGSSYEQYF
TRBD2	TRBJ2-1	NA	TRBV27	TGTGCCAGCAGTTTGGGACTAGCGGGCAATGAGCAGTTCTTC	CASSLGLAGNEQFF